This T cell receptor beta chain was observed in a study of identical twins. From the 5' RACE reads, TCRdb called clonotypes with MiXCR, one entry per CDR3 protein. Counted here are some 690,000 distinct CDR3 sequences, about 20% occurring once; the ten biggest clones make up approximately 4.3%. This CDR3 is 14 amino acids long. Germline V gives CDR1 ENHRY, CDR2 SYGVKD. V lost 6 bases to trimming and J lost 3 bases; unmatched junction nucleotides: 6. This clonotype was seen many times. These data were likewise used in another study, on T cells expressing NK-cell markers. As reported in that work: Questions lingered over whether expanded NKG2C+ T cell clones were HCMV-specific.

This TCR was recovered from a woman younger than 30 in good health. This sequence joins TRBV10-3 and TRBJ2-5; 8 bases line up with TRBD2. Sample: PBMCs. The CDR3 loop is CAISGAGGEETQYF. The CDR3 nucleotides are TGTGCCATCAGCGGCGCGGGGGGAGAAGAGACCCAGTACTTC.